Below are 31 T cell receptor beta chains sequenced from a single sample in a study of CD8 T cells in Susac syndrome. Reverse transcription used roughly 0.45 to 1 ug RNA and random hexamers. TCRdb ran MiXCR on the immunoSEQ multiplex PCR reads and lists one entry per CDR3 protein. The table shows about 150,000 distinct CDR3 sequences, with 90% to 96% occurring only once. Source material: CD4+ T cells from PBMCs. The receptor set was obtained from a human donor with Susac syndrome.

The rearrangement uses TRBV3-1 and TRBJ2-3; D ambiguous. CDR3 length: 14 amino acids. V was clipped by 1 base and J by 10 bases, with 15 bases between them. The V gene's germline CDR1 is LGHDT and CDR2 YNNKEL (reference sequence). The CDR3 DNA reads TGTGCCAGCAGCCAAGGTCTTAGTCACCCATCGCAGTATTTT. Its translation is CASSQGLSHPSQYF.

The chain combines TRBV4-1 with TRBJ1-4, with 7 bases that match TRBD1. With V trimmed by 4 bases and J by 7 bases, 9 bases remained unmatched. This CDR3 comprises 15 residues. Germline CDR1 MGHRA, CDR2 YSYEKL. The DNA of the CDR3 is TGCGCCAGCAGCCCTGACAGGGAGGCTTTTGAAAAACTGTTTTTT. Translated, it gives CASSPDREAFEKLFF.

The chain has TRBV12-3 or TRBV12-4 and TRBJ1-2; a possible D gene is TRBD1 (5 bases). Trimming left V 5 bases short and J 8 bases short, with 12 bases between. This CDR3 is built from 12 residues. The CDR3, as DNA: TGTGCCAGCAGTCTGGACACCATAGGCTACACCTTC. It is translated as CASSLDTIGYTF.

The chain has TRBV29-1 and TRBJ1-1; D is undetermined. Germline V gene data show CDR1 as SQVTM and CDR2 as ANQGSEA. The CDR3 runs 13 residues. The V and J ends lost 4 bases and 5 bases respectively, with 14 bases between them. In DNA form, the CDR3 reads TGCAGCGTTGGTGCCCGGGGAGGGACTGAAGCTTTCTTT. This sequence encodes CSVGARGGTEAFF.

This chain connects TRBV18 to TRBJ2-5, with 10 bases that match TRBD2. CDR1 KGHSH and CDR2 LQKENI come from the germline V gene. This CDR3 is built from 15 residues. The trim removed 2 bases at V and 5 bases at J, leaving 5 bases unmatched. CDR3 sequence: CASSPGLAVDETQYF. Written as DNA, the CDR3 is TGTGCCAGCTCACCAGGACTAGCGGTGGACGAGACCCAGTACTTC.

The V and J genes are TRBV29-1 and TRBJ2-3; no clear D. CDR1 and CDR2 (germline): SQVTM, ANQGSEA. Between the trimmed V and J ends, which lost 4 bases and 2 bases, there was a span of 10 bases. The CDR3 totals 13 residues. The CDR3 spells CSVVGKYTDTQYF. CDR3 DNA sequence: TGCAGCGTTGTGGGCAAATACACAGATACGCAGTATTTT.

This clonotype was seen once. CDR3 bases: TGCAGCGCCAAGGTCCACACTGAAGCTTTCTTT. It yields the protein CSAKVHTEAFF. The genes are TRBV29-1 and TRBJ1-1; D not certain. The CDR3 covers 11 residues. Deletions cut 7 bases from V and 3 bases from J, with 9 bases between. From germline, CDR1 is SQVTM and CDR2 ANQGSEA. Drawing the rest from reference TRBV29-1 and TRBJ1-1, the complete variable domain is SAVISQKPSRDICQRGTSLTIQCQVDSQVTMMFWYRQQPGQSLTLIATANQGSEATYESGFVIDKFPISRPNLTFSTLTVSNMSPEDSSIYLCSAKVHTEAFFGQGTRLTVV.

The rearrangement uses TRBV20-1 and TRBJ1-2; 7 bases line up with TRBD1. The germline CDR1 and CDR2 sequences are DFQATT and SNEGSKA (reference sequence). CDR3 length: 12 residues. With V trimmed by 6 bases and J by 6 bases, 7 bases remained unmatched. The CDR3 DNA reads as TGCAGTGCAACGACAGGGAAGAATGGCTACACCTTC. Protein sequence: CSATTGKNGYTF.

The chain uses TRBV20-1 and TRBJ2-4; maybe TRBD2 (7 bases). There are 14 residues in the CDR3. V gave up 6 bases and J gave up 6 bases, with 18 bases separating them. Germline CDR1 and CDR2: DFQATT and SNEGSKA (reference sequence). Here the CDR3 DNA reads TGCAGTGCAAGCGAGGGGGGGAGGTTAAACATTCAGTACTTC. Translation: CSASEGGRLNIQYF.

The chain uses TRBV9 and TRBJ2-1, with 9 bases matching TRBD2. With V trimmed by 0 bases and J by 5 bases, 6 bases remained unmatched. The CDR3 extends over 16 amino acids. Germline V gives CDR1 SGDLS, CDR2 YYNGEE. In DNA, the CDR3 is TGTGCCAGCAGCGTAGGGATTAGCGGGGGCCACAATGAGCAGTTCTTC. Protein product: CASSVGISGGHNEQFF. The full variable domain, its missing parts supplied by reference TRBV9 and TRBJ2-1, is DSGVTQTPKHLITATGQRVTLRCSPRSGDLSVYWYQQSLDQGLQFLIQYYNGEERAKGNILERFSAQQFPDLHSELNLSSLELGDSALYFCASSVGISGGHNEQFFGPGTRLTVL.

The V call is TRBV20-1, the J call TRBJ1-4; D might be TRBD1 (5 bases). CDR1 DFQATT and CDR2 SNEGSKA come from the germline V gene (reference sequence). This CDR3 spans 14 amino acids. The V and J ends lost 5 bases and 6 bases respectively, with 16 bases between them. The CDR3 nucleotides read TGCAGTGCTGCGACAGAGACGAATTATGAAAAACTGTTTTTT. Protein product: CSAATETNYEKLFF.

V and J are TRBV5-1 and TRBJ1-2, with unresolved D. The CDR3 covers 14 residues. Per the germline V gene, CDR1 is SGHRS and CDR2 is YFSETQ. Trimming removed 0 bases from V and 4 bases from J, with 10 bases in between. CDR3 DNA: TGCGCCAGCAGCTTGGAGGGCAGACTCTATGGCTACACCTTC. It is translated as CASSLEGRLYGYTF.

The genes are TRBV4-2 and TRBJ1-2; no firm D call. The CDR3 is made up of 17 amino acids. V lost 0 bases and J 2 bases, leaving 16 bases between the germline ends. CDR1 and CDR2 (germline): LGHNA, YNFKEQ. As DNA, the CDR3 is TGTGCCAGCAGCCAAGATGCCCTGAACCGGTTCAACTATGGCTACACCTTC. Its protein product is CASSQDALNRFNYGYTF.

The DNA for the CDR3 is TGCGCCAGCAGTCAAGTGGCTTATAGCAATCAGCCCCAGCATTTT. This codes for CASSQVAYSNQPQHF. The chain recombines TRBV23-1 with TRBJ1-5; unclear D gene. TRBV23-1 is noted as an ORF with a role that remains uncertain. This CDR3 is built from 15 residues. V was cut by 2 bases and J by 0 bases, with 8 bases left in between.

V gene TRBV4-1 combines with J gene TRBJ2-3; weak D call: TRBD1 (6 bases). From germline, CDR1 is MGHRA and CDR2 YSYEKL. Between the trimmed V and J ends, which lost 6 bases and 6 bases, there was a span of 13 bases. This CDR3 is 13 amino acids long. This CDR3 is CASRGAAVDTQYF. In DNA, the CDR3 is TGCGCCAGCAGGGGGGCTGCGGTGGATACGCAGTATTTT.

The gene calls are TRBV29-1 and TRBJ1-5; a possible D gene is TRBD1 (6 bases). The CDR3 loop spans 13 amino acids. V was pared by 4 bases and J by 3 bases, with 10 bases between. The germline V gene has CDR1 SQVTM and CDR2 ANQGSEA. The CDR3 reads CSVAGQFNQPQHF. The CDR3, as DNA: TGCAGCGTTGCAGGACAGTTCAATCAGCCCCAGCATTTT.

The chain is built from TRBV7-9 and TRBJ1-2, with D unclear. CDR1 and CDR2 from the germline V gene are SEHNR and FQNEAQ (reference sequence). The CDR3 is made up of 16 amino acids. V was cut by 5 bases and J by 5 bases, with 21 bases left in between. CDR3 loop: CASSLGWEALQYGYTF. For the CDR3, the DNA is TGTGCCAGCAGCCTAGGCTGGGAGGCACTTCAGTATGGCTACACCTTC. The complete variable domain, with remaining parts taken from reference TRBV7-9 and TRBJ1-2, reads DTGVSQNPRHKITKRGQNVTFRCDPISEHNRLYWYRQTLGQGPEFLTYFQNEAQLEKSRLLSDRFSAERPKGSFSTLEIQRTEQGDSAMYLCASSLGWEALQYGYTFGSGTRLTVV.

A single count supports this clonotype. The chain employs TRBV2 and TRBJ1-6; a possible D gene is TRBD1 (6 bases). The CDR3 totals 13 residues. The V end lost 5 bases, the J end lost 9 bases, and 11 bases lay between the germline ends. In germline, CDR1 is SNHLY, CDR2 FYNNEI. CDR3 sequence (DNA): TGTGCCAGCAGTTCAGGGGCCGGTTCACCCCTCCACTTT. Its translation is CASSSGAGSPLHF.

The genes are TRBV27 and TRBJ2-3; TRBD2 is a possible D gene (5 bases). Germline CDR1 reads MNHEY; CDR2 reads SMNVEV (reference sequence). Trimming removed 4 bases from V and 3 bases from J, with 26 bases in between. The length of the CDR3 is 19 residues. The CDR3 DNA reads as TGTGCCAGCAGTTCCCCCCACGGGATTAGCGTCCAGTGGACAGATACGCAGTATTTT. Its protein is CASSSPHGISVQWTDTQYF.

The chain couples TRBV6-6 to TRBJ2-2; maybe TRBD2 (5 bases). This CDR3 spans 13 amino acids. Germline lookup yields CDR1 MNHNY and CDR2 SVGAGI (reference sequence). Deletions cut 9 bases from V and 4 bases from J, with 12 bases between. The CDR3 region has the DNA TGTGCCAGGTTCCGGGGTGTCACCGGGGAGCTGTTTTTT. It codes for CARFRGVTGELFF.

V is TRBV24-1 and J is TRBJ2-5; 7 positions agree with TRBD1. This CDR3 contains 15 residues. The junction had 5 bases not matched to a gene; V was cut back by 4 bases and J by 1 base. The germline V gene encodes CDR1 KGHDR and CDR2 SFDVKD. The CDR3 region has the DNA TGTGCCACCAGTGACCCACGACAGGGCCAAGAGACCCAGTACTTC. Translating gives CATSDPRQGQETQYF.

J is TRBJ1-5 and V is TRBV20-1; possibly TRBD1 for D (6 bases). With 6 bases removed from V and 0 bases from J, the gap between germline ends came to 15 bases. CDR1 is DFQATT, CDR2 SNEGSKA, per germline (reference sequence). This CDR3 is 15 amino acids long. As DNA, the CDR3 is TGCAGTGCCCTAAGCCAGGGGAATAGCAATCAGCCCCAGCATTTT. As protein: CSALSQGNSNQPQHF.

The J gene is TRBJ1-5, the V gene TRBV20-1; tentative D call: TRBD1 (5 bases). V was shortened by 6 bases and J by 7 bases, with 22 bases between the two germline ends. This CDR3 comprises 15 residues. The germline V gene has CDR1 DFQATT and CDR2 SNEGSKA (reference sequence). CDR3 protein: CSAEAGKGKLQPQHF. For the CDR3, the DNA is TGCAGTGCAGAGGCAGGGAAGGGAAAATTGCAGCCCCAGCATTTT.

CDR3 loop: CASSLGGGPAGTQYF. The CDR3 coding sequence is TGTGCCAGCAGCTTAGGCGGGGGACCCGCTGGGACCCAGTACTTC. This chain uses TRBV13 with TRBJ2-5; D may be TRBD2 (6 bases). The germline CDR1 and CDR2 sequences are PRHDT and FYEKMQ (reference sequence). V was pared by 0 bases and J by 7 bases, with 15 bases between. This CDR3 has 15 residues.

CDR3 loop: CASSQAMGLGQGYGYTF. The CDR3 DNA is TGCGCCAGCAGCCAAGCGATGGGTTTGGGACAGGGATATGGCTACACCTTC. The chain joins TRBV4-1 to TRBJ1-2; 9 nucleotides align to TRBD1. Germline V lookup: CDR1 MGHRA, CDR2 YSYEKL. This CDR3 is built from 17 residues. With 1 base clipped from V and 5 bases from J, the junction kept 11 bases outside the gene matches.

The chain joins TRBV7-9 to TRBJ2-1; D assignment may be TRBD1 or TRBD2 (5 bases each). CDR3 length: 16 amino acids. Per germline, CDR1 SEHNR and CDR2 FQNEAQ (reference sequence). Trimming stripped 5 bases from V and 8 bases from J, with 22 bases between. CDR3 region: CASSPHLPGRFDEQFF. The DNA of the CDR3 is TGTGCCAGCAGCCCCCACCTCCCGGGGCGGTTCGATGAGCAGTTCTTC. The entire variable domain, with the rest obtained from reference TRBV7-9 and TRBJ2-1, is as follows: DTGVSQNPRHKITKRGQNVTFRCDPISEHNRLYWYRQTLGQGPEFLTYFQNEAQLEKSRLLSDRFSAERPKGSFSTLEIQRTEQGDSAMYLCASSPHLPGRFDEQFFGPGTRLTVL.

The chain uses TRBV4-1 and TRBJ2-7; tentative D call: TRBD2 (6 bases). The V gene lost 0 bases and the J gene lost 9 bases, with 21 bases spanning the gap. CDR3 length equals 16 residues. Per germline, CDR1 MGHRA and CDR2 YSYEKL. The CDR3 coding sequence is TGCGCCAGCAGCCAAGATGGGCGGGACCCTAAACCGGGGCAGTACTTC. It is translated as CASSQDGRDPKPGQYF.

CDR3 sequence reads: CASGSLSSYEQYF. The CDR3 DNA reads as TGTGCCAGCGGATCACTTAGCTCCTACGAGCAGTACTTC. The rearrangement joins TRBV28 to TRBJ2-7; D is undetermined. This CDR3 is 13 amino acids long. Trimming cost V 8 bases and J 0 bases, with 11 bases left between them. Germline CDR1 is MDHEN and CDR2 is SYDVKM.

The chain employs TRBV12-3 or TRBV12-4 and TRBJ2-3; unclear D gene. The V gene lost 4 bases and the J gene lost 8 bases, with 19 bases spanning the gap. The length of the CDR3 is 15 residues. The CDR3 spells CASSSRDEDLRTQYF. The CDR3 coding sequence is TGTGCCAGCAGTTCCCGCGACGAGGATTTACGTACGCAGTATTTT.

As DNA, the CDR3 is TGCAGCGTTGAAGATTTCGTATCGGAACAAGAGACCCAGTACTTC. Protein: CSVEDFVSEQETQYF. The V gene is TRBV29-1, the J gene TRBJ2-5, with D unclear. CDR1 and CDR2 (germline): SQVTM, ANQGSEA. The CDR3 loop spans 15 amino acids. With 0 bases removed from V and 2 bases from J, the gap between germline ends came to 13 bases.

The rearrangement links TRBV24-1 to TRBJ2-1; no clear D. Deletions cut 5 bases from V and 4 bases from J, with 2 bases between. The CDR3 spans 11 residues. Germline lookup yields CDR1 KGHDR and CDR2 SFDVKD. CDR3 in amino acids: CATSAYNEQFF. DNA of the CDR3: TGTGCCACCAGTGCTTACAATGAGCAGTTCTTC.